The clone carrying this TCR beta chain was counted between two and nine times. The antigen is unknown. This sample was included in a study of identical twins. Study findings and constraints: Models, which agreed with sharing between unrelated individuals, nonetheless underestimated the out-of-frame TCR alpha sharing seen in monozygotic twins.

MiXCR, run by TCRdb on the 5' RACE reads, gives a single entry per CDR3 protein. The sample lists approximately 700,000 distinct CDR3 sequences, roughly 18% seen once, with approximately 14% in the top ten. Only healthy Caucasians were included as donors. CDR1 and CDR2 from the germline V gene are MNHEY and SVGAGI. Trimming stripped 4 bases from V and 0 bases from J, with 13 bases between. The CDR3 totals 15 residues. The same specimen was also included in a second study, on T cells expressing NK-cell markers. That study reports: Researchers got TCR beta repertoires out of sorted CD3+CD56+NKG2C+, CD3+CD56+NKG2C- and CD3+CD56-NKG2C+ T cells. Seven HCMV-seropositive donors and one seronegative donor made up the eight sequenced donors.

This TCR was recovered from a woman aged 18-30 years in good health. Sample: PBMCs. The chain has TRBV6-5 and TRBJ2-7, with D perhaps given as TRBD1 or TRBD2 (5 bases each). The CDR3 DNA is TGTGCCAGCAGTTGGAGGCAGGGCCGCTCCTACGAGCAGTACTTC. It yields the protein CASSWRQGRSYEQYF.